The present T cell receptor (beta chain) was sequenced within a study of memory CD4+ T cells and cytomegalovirus serostatus. Measured with immunoSEQ multiplex PCR; TCRdb has only the in-frame clones, and not every one. The repertoire has over 35,000 clones, 75% to 85% of them found once; the top ten carry 0.9% to 0.95%. Between the trimmed V and J ends, which lost 7 bases and 7 bases, there was a span of 16 bases. The CDR3 loop spans 13 amino acids. CDR1 is LNHNV, CDR2 YYDKDF, per germline (reference sequence). This clone is termed medium-sized. What it binds is unknown. Overall study findings and caveats: The CMV-associated TCR signature appears largely within the CD4+ memory repertoire. CMV serostatus prediction reached median AUC around 0.95, or 0.9 with US-trained model.

Single viable CD3+CD4+CD8-CD45RO+ cells were sorted as the memory CD4+ T cells. The material sequenced was memory CD4+ T cells from blood. The chain employs TRBV15 and TRBJ1-2; weak D call: TRBD1 (5 bases). This clonotype was sampled from an adult in good health and CMV-seronegative. In DNA, the CDR3 is TGTGCCACCACCCGACCGGGGGTGGGTGGCTACACCTTC. Encoded protein: CATTRPGVGGYTF.